One sample yielded the 30 T cell receptor beta chains listed below, sequenced in a study of blood T cell repertoires in COVID-19. Data came from immunoSEQ multiplex PCR; TCRdb stores just in-frame clones and leaves some out. The sample has about 150,000 clones; over 80% are singletons. The sequenced sample was peripheral blood. Every receptor here comes from a man aged 30-40 years with COVID-19, enrolled during active disease.

The chain links TRBV7-9 to TRBJ2-7, with TRBD2 matching 9 bases. V dropped 7 bases and J dropped 2; count of bases not matched to a gene: 6. The CDR3 has 14 amino acids. Germline V gene lookup returns CDR1 SEHNR and CDR2 FQNEAQ (reference sequence). The CDR3 DNA follows: TGTGCCAGCAAGGCGACTAGCGGACCCTACGAGCAGTACTTC. It is translated as CASKATSGPYEQYF.

The chain is built from TRBV19 and TRBJ2-2, with 7 bases aligning to TRBD1. The germline CDR1 and CDR2 sequences are LNHDA and SQIVND (reference sequence). With V trimmed by 4 bases and J by 2 bases, 7 bases remained unmatched. The CDR3 runs to 16 residues. In nucleotides, the CDR3 is TGTGCCAGTAGTAGCTACAGGGGTGCAAACACCGGGGAGCTGTTTTTT. This translates into CASSSYRGANTGELFF.

The chain carries TRBV27 and TRBJ2-1; 12 bases match TRBD2. CDR3 length: 16 amino acids. The germline V gene has CDR1 MNHEY and CDR2 SMNVEV (reference sequence). The V segment lost 1 base and the J segment 6 bases; nucleotides outside the gene matches: 4. The CDR3 loop reads CASSLLGLAGSNEQFF. In DNA, the CDR3 is TGTGCCAGCAGTTTATTGGGACTAGCGGGTAGCAATGAGCAGTTCTTC.

The V gene is TRBV6-5, the J gene TRBJ2-7, with D tentatively TRBD2 (6 bases). Trimming left V 0 bases short and J 7 bases short, with 16 bases between. Germline assignment: CDR1 MNHEY and CDR2 SVGAGI. This CDR3 spans 15 amino acids. CDR3 DNA sequence: TGTGCCAGCAGTTACTCCGGGACTGGCGAGAGGGAGCAGTACTTC. It codes for CASSYSGTGEREQYF.

CDR3 nucleotides: TGCAGCGGCGACTTGAGGGAAGCTTTCTTT. It codes for CSGDLREAFF. V gene TRBV29-1 combines with J gene TRBJ1-1, with D unclear. The CDR3 extends over 10 amino acids. Trimming left V 7 bases short and J 8 bases short, with 11 bases between. Germline CDR1 and CDR2: SQVTM and ANQGSEA.

The chain carries TRBV11-2 and TRBJ2-3, with TRBD1 identical over 9 bases. CDR1 SGHAT and CDR2 FQNNGV come from the germline V gene. The length of the CDR3 is 19 residues. Losses at the gene ends were 5 bases for V and 2 bases for J; bases not matched to a gene: 17. The CDR3 nucleotides read TGTGCCAGCAGCCAACATCCGGGACAGGGTTTTCAATTCACAGATACGCAGTATTTT. This codes for CASSQHPGQGFQFTDTQYF.

The chain employs TRBV5-8 and TRBJ1-5; D is undetermined. There are 15 residues in the CDR3. Germline V gene data show CDR1 as SGHTS and CDR2 as YDEGEE. The ends were cut back, 1 base at V and 1 base at J, with 9 bases in the middle. CDR3 nucleotides: TGTGCCAGCAGCTTGAGGTGGGAGAGCAATCAGCCCCAGCATTTT. Residues: CASSLRWESNQPQHF.

V is TRBV6-1 and J is TRBJ2-3; D might be TRBD2 (6 bases). The V end was cut by 1 base, the J end by 6 bases, with 14 bases between. The CDR3 has 15 residues. Germline CDR1 reads MNHNS; CDR2 reads SASEGT. The CDR3 DNA is TGTGCCAGCAGTGAAGTCTTCCTAGCGTCGGATACGCAGTATTTT. Encoded protein: CASSEVFLASDTQYF.

This clone has more than one count but fewer than ten. The chain uses TRBV30 and TRBJ1-5, with a tentative D call TRBD1 (6 bases). With 0 bases removed from V and 5 bases from J, the gap between germline ends came to 14 bases. The CDR3 has 15 residues. Germline V gene data show CDR1 as GTSNPN and CDR2 as SVGIG (reference sequence). CDR3 coding DNA: TGTGCCTGGAGTGTGGGGACACCCGGGGATCAGCCCCAGCATTTT. The encoded protein is CAWSVGTPGDQPQHF.

DNA for the CDR3: TGTGCCAGCAGCTTAGAGGGCCTTGACAGGGTTAACACCGGGGAGCTGTTTTTT. This codes for CASSLEGLDRVNTGELFF. The genes are TRBV7-2 and TRBJ2-2; 7 nucleotides align to TRBD1. The V segment lost 1 base and the J segment 2 bases; nucleotides outside the gene matches: 10. The germline V gene encodes CDR1 SGHTA and CDR2 FQGNSA. The CDR3 loop spans 18 amino acids. The variable domain in full, with the rest retrieved from reference TRBV7-2 and TRBJ2-2, is GAGVSQSPSNKVTEKGKDVELRCDPISGHTALYWYRQSLGQGLEFLIYFQGNSAPDKSGLPSDRFSAERTGGSVSTLTIQRTQQEDSAVYLCASSLEGLDRVNTGELFFGEGSRLTVL.

The chain uses TRBV10-3 and TRBJ1-1; D is unresolved. Germline V gene lookup returns CDR1 ENHRY and CDR2 SYGVKD. V dropped 4 bases and J dropped 3 bases, with 9 bases sitting between them. The length of the CDR3 is 13 residues. The CDR3 reads CAISVDTYTEAFF. The CDR3, as DNA: TGTGCCATCAGTGTTGACACCTACACTGAAGCTTTCTTT.

The chain's CDR3 is CATSDFGQGKADTQYF. The CDR3 coding sequence is TGTGCCACCAGTGATTTTGGTCAGGGGAAGGCTGATACGCAGTATTTT. The genes are TRBV24-1 and TRBJ2-3; TRBD1 might be the D (6 bases). V lost 1 base and J 6 bases, leaving 16 bases between the germline ends. The V gene's germline CDR1 is KGHDR and CDR2 SFDVKD. The CDR3 extends over 16 amino acids.

The sample holds one count of this clone. V and J are TRBV5-4 and TRBJ2-3; D is uncertain. There are 14 residues in the CDR3. CDR1 is SGHNT, CDR2 YYREEE, per germline (reference sequence). The V and J ends lost 0 bases and 5 bases respectively, with 10 bases between them. CDR3 region: CASSLVAVEDTQYF. Here the CDR3 DNA reads TGTGCCAGCAGCTTGGTGGCGGTTGAAGATACGCAGTATTTT.

This sequence joins TRBV6-2 or TRBV6-3 and TRBJ1-2; D is ambiguous. Per the germline V gene, CDR1 is MNHEY and CDR2 is SVGEGT. This CDR3 has 14 residues. V was shortened by 0 bases and J by 9 bases, with 14 bases between the two germline ends. CDR3: CASSYSTGSYSYTF. Here the CDR3 DNA reads TGTGCCAGCAGTTACTCAACCGGGAGTTACAGCTACACCTTC.

J is TRBJ1-1 and V is TRBV2; 9 bases match TRBD1. There are 13 residues in the CDR3. Trimming took 6 bases from V and 7 from J; bases not matched to a gene: 6. The V gene's germline CDR1 is SNHLY and CDR2 FYNNEI. CDR3 region: CASRDPGQGEAFF. CDR3 coding DNA: TGTGCCAGCAGAGATCCGGGACAGGGTGAAGCTTTCTTT.

The rearrangement links TRBV5-1 to TRBJ1-1, with a possible D match to TRBD1 (5 bases). Per germline, CDR1 SGHRS and CDR2 YFSETQ. The germline V and J ends were trimmed by 7 bases and 6 bases, with 16 bases remaining between them. The CDR3 has 13 residues. CDR3 bases: TGCGCCAGCTCCCAGGGTAGCAGGGCTGAAGCTTTCTTT. Its translation is CASSQGSRAEAFF.

The chain links TRBV19 to TRBJ2-5; the match to TRBD1 covers 8 bases. CDR3 size: 13 residues. J gave up 5 bases and V 4 bases, and 3 bases lay outside the gene matches. Germline CDR1 LNHDA, CDR2 SQIVND (reference sequence). CDR3 region: CASSTGGGETQYF. The CDR3 DNA reads TGTGCCAGTAGTACAGGGGGCGGCGAGACCCAGTACTTC. Full variable domain (missing parts from reference TRBV19 and TRBJ2-5): DGGITQSPKYLFRKEGQNVTLSCEQNLNHDAMYWYRQDPGQGLRLIYYSQIVNDFQKGDIAEGYSVSREKKESFPLTVTSAQKNPTAFYLCASSTGGGETQYFGPGTRLLVL.

The rearrangement uses TRBV2 and TRBJ1-1; D not certain. CDR1 SNHLY and CDR2 FYNNEI come from the germline V gene. CDR3 size: 13 residues. Trimming took off 3 bases at V and 3 bases at J, with 8 bases between the two ends. This chain's CDR3 is CASSEETYTEAFF. The CDR3 DNA reads TGTGCCAGCAGTGAGGAGACTTACACTGAAGCTTTCTTT.

This chain links TRBV3-1 (or the pseudogene TRBV3-2) with TRBJ2-7; TRBD1 matches 7 bases. The CDR3 has 14 residues. The trim removed 5 bases at V and 5 bases at J, leaving 9 bases unmatched. Per germline, CDR1 LGHDT and CDR2 YNNKEL (reference sequence). The CDR3, as DNA: TGTGCCAGCAGCTTAACAGGGGTTACCCACGAGCAGTACTTC. Protein: CASSLTGVTHEQYF.

The gene calls are TRBV19 and TRBJ2-1, with D perhaps matching TRBD2 (6 bases). Germline-derived CDR1 and CDR2 are LNHDA and SQIVND (reference sequence). This CDR3 is 21 amino acids long. V gave up 1 base and J gave up 4 bases, with 29 bases separating them. The CDR3 spells CASSIVHSSFGGSGWYNEQFF. CDR3 sequence (DNA): TGTGCCAGTAGTATAGTCCACAGTTCCTTTGGGGGTAGCGGATGGTACAATGAGCAGTTCTTC.

The J gene is TRBJ1-5, the V gene TRBV30; D is possibly TRBD1 (5 bases). V lost 2 bases and J lost 0, with 11 bases in between. The CDR3 loop spans 15 amino acids. Germline CDR1 and CDR2: GTSNPN and SVGIG (reference sequence). Here the CDR3 reads CAWSRGTYSNQPQHF. The CDR3 bases are TGTGCCTGGAGTCGAGGGACTTATAGCAATCAGCCCCAGCATTTT.

The chain carries TRBV10-3 and TRBJ1-5, with 8 bases identical to TRBD1. CDR1 and CDR2 (germline): ENHRY, SYGVKD. After removal of 2 bases from V and 6 bases from J, the junction contained 6 bases not matched to a gene. The CDR3 has 15 residues. This chain's CDR3 is CAISETDRGRQPQHF. CDR3 nucleotides: TGTGCCATCAGTGAGACTGACAGGGGCCGTCAGCCCCAGCATTTT.

The rearrangement uses TRBV4-1 and TRBJ1-1; no definite D call. The CDR3 is 13 residues long. The germline gives CDR1 MGHRA, CDR2 YSYEKL. The germline V and J ends were trimmed by 4 bases and 5 bases, with 11 bases remaining between them. CDR3 sequence: CASSLREVTEAFF. The DNA for the CDR3 is TGCGCCAGCAGCCTTCGGGAGGTGACTGAAGCTTTCTTT.

The V and J genes are TRBV9 and TRBJ1-5; D perhaps matches TRBD1 (5 bases). The CDR3 totals 15 residues. The germline V and J ends were trimmed by 2 bases and 7 bases, with 16 bases remaining between them. Germline assignment: CDR1 SGDLS and CDR2 YYNGEE. In DNA, the CDR3 is TGTGCCAGCAGCGTGGGGGAGGGTCGCGGCCAGCCCCAGCATTTT. Translation: CASSVGEGRGQPQHF.

The J gene is TRBJ1-2, the V gene TRBV5-8, with D possibly being TRBD1 (6 bases). The CDR3 loop spans 13 amino acids. Per germline, CDR1 SGHTS and CDR2 YDEGEE. With 4 bases removed from V and 6 bases from J, the gap between germline ends came to 13 bases. The CDR3 nucleotides are TGTGCCAGCAGCCCACAGGGTTTGGATGGCTACACCTTC. Translation gives CASSPQGLDGYTF.

The chain has TRBV28 and TRBJ1-2; 7 bases agree with TRBD1. Germline trimming cut 5 bases from V and 9 bases from J; bases unmatched to any gene: 15. Germline CDR1 and CDR2: MDHEN and SYDVKM. The CDR3 spans 15 residues. CDR3 region: CASSPYRGPTMSYTF. The DNA for the CDR3 is TGTGCCAGCAGTCCATACAGGGGTCCCACTATGAGCTACACCTTC.

This clone was counted a single time. This chain uses TRBV21-1 with TRBJ2-7; TRBD2 is taken as the D call from the table, unchecked against the DNA. TRBV21-1 constitutes a pseudogene. This CDR3 is built from 15 residues. CDR3 coding DNA: TGTGCCAGCAGCAAACGGGAAGCGGGAGACTACGAGCAGTACTTC. Protein product: CASSKREAGDYEQYF.

The chain uses TRBV7-9 and TRBJ2-5, with D perhaps matching TRBD1 (6 bases). CDR1 and CDR2 (germline): SEHNR, FQNEAQ (reference sequence). The V end was cut by 1 base, the J end by 2 bases, with 14 bases between. The CDR3 extends over 16 amino acids. CDR3 DNA sequence: TGTGCCAGCAGCTTAGAGGCTACAGGGAGTCAAGAGACCCAGTACTTC. Encoded protein: CASSLEATGSQETQYF.

The chain combines TRBV27 with TRBJ1-6; 7 nucleotides match TRBD1. This CDR3 region has 15 residues. The germline gives CDR1 MNHEY, CDR2 SMNVEV (reference sequence). J gave up 7 bases and V 3 bases, and 6 bases lay outside the gene matches. This CDR3 is CASSFETGLNSPLHF. The CDR3 DNA reads TGTGCCAGCAGTTTCGAGACAGGGTTAAATTCACCCCTCCACTTT.

The chain employs TRBV2 and TRBJ2-1; 9 bases map to TRBD2. This CDR3 contains 13 residues. Germline loops: CDR1 SNHLY, CDR2 FYNNEI. The junction had 5 bases not matched to a gene; V was cut back by 7 bases and J by 7 bases. The CDR3 DNA reads as TGTGCCAGCATAGCGGGGGAATGGAATGAGCAGTTCTTC. Amino acid sequence: CASIAGEWNEQFF. The full variable domain, completed using reference TRBV2 and TRBJ2-1, is EPEVTQTPSHQVTQMGQEVILRCVPISNHLYFYWYRQILGQKVEFLVSFYNNEISEKSEIFDDQFSVERPDGSNFTLKIRSTKLEDSAMYFCASIAGEWNEQFFGPGTRLTVL.